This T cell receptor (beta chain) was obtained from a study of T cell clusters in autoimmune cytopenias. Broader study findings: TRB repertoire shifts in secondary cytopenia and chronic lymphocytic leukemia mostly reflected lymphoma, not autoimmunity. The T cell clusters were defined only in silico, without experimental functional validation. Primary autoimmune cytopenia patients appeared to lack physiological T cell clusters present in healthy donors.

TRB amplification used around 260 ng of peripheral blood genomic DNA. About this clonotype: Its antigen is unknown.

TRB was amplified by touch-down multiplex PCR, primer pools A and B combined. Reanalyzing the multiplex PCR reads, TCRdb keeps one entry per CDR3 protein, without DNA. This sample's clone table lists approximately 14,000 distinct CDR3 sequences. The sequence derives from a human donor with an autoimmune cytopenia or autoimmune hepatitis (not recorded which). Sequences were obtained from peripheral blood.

CDR3: CASSERGEYYGYTF. This chain joins TRBV6-1 and TRBJ1-2; TCRdb's D call, TRBD1, is unchecked because there is no DNA. Germline loops: CDR1 MNHNS, CDR2 SASEGT. The CDR3 loop spans 14 amino acids.